This entry concerns a single T cell receptor beta chain. Its antigen is still unknown. This entry is derived from a study of shared clonotypes between healthy human individuals. Study-wide points: Large depth notwithstanding, sorted-subset sequencing proved incomplete by rarefaction.

The CDR3 consists of 13 residues. The V and J ends lost 4 bases and 5 bases respectively, with 9 bases between them. Germline CDR1 MNHNS, CDR2 SASEGT. Method: immunoSEQ multiplex PCR; TCRdb's copy keeps in-frame clones and lacks some. The sample comprises 550,000 to 700,000 clones, more than 70% of which are singletons, and around 1.7% rests with the top ten. The J gene is TRBJ1-5, the V gene TRBV6-1; TRBD1 might be the D (6 bases). The sequence was collected from a woman in her 30s in good health. The sequencing sample was made of memory CD4+ T cells sorted from blood. Subset in this sample: CD45RA-negative fraction. CDR3 coding DNA: TGTGCCAGCAGTGCTTCAGGGGATCAGCCCCAGCATTTT. Translated, it gives CASSASGDQPQHF.